This T cell receptor beta chain is drawn from a study of PD-1 blockade in mismatch repair-deficient tumors. Of note for this clone: Its antigen is unidentified.

Regarding the study as a whole: After pembrolizumab, tumor-resident clones rose rapidly, then generally contracted before radiologic responses.

All patients were mismatch repair deficient, assessed by either PCR or immunohistochemistry. TCRs were sequenced from a few patients responding to pembrolizumab. Some clones are missing from TCRdb's copy, which holds only in-frame ones; the method was immunoSEQ multiplex PCR. This table holds some 110,000 clones, 60% to 85% found once. V was shortened by 2 bases and J by 1 base, with 12 bases between the two germline ends. CDR1 and CDR2 from the germline V gene are GTSNPN and SVGIG (reference sequence). The CDR3 contains 15 residues. Sequenced material: peripheral blood, taken 60 weeks after starting pembrolizumab. The source of this sequence is an adult with mismatch repair-deficient cancer. V usage is TRBV30 and J usage is TRBJ2-1; D is possibly TRBD2 (5 bases). The chain's CDR3 is CAWSPPGLSYNEQFF. In nucleotides, the CDR3 is TGTGCCTGGAGTCCTCCGGGATTATCCTACAATGAGCAGTTCTTC.